A selection of T cell receptor beta chains follows, all from one sample in a study of OX40 agonist ivuxolimab in advanced cancers. Measured with immunoSEQ multiplex PCR; TCRdb has only the in-frame clones, and not every one. The sample records 90,000 or so clones, 80% to 90% being singletons. The sequencing used CD4+ or CD8+ T cells sorted from blood, collected in a trial of the OX40 agonist ivuxolimab. Source of these receptors: an adult with an advanced solid tumor such as melanoma, head and neck, liver or kidney cancer. Each CDR3 is given with its conserved first and last residue. The D gene is left open where the match is weak. A row's size may be missing; if present it is once, few, many or a size class.

>TRBJ1-1|.|TRBV30|few|14
TGTGCCTGGAGTCGCAGGAGAGGGGGCACTGAAGCTTTCTTT
CAWSRRRGGTEAFF
>TRBJ2-7|.|TRBV21-1|.|18
TGTGCCAGCAGCATCCCAGGCGGGACTAGCGGGAGGTCCCACGAGCAGTACTTC
CASSIPGGTSGRSHEQYF
>TRBJ2-5|.|TRBV5-6|.|13
TGTGCCAGCAGCACCGGACAGCGGGCGGCCCAGTACTTC
CASSTGQRAAQYF
>TRBJ2-3|TRBD2|TRBV19|.|17
TGTGCCAGTAGTATAGGAGCTAGCGGGGGGACCACAGATACGCAGTATTTT
CASSIGASGGTTDTQYF
>TRBJ2-7|TRBD1|TRBV6-5|.|14
TGTGCCAGCAGTTACTCGGGACAGAGGAACGAGCAGTACTTC
CASSYSGQRNEQYF
>TRBJ2-3|.|TRBV11-2|.|12
TGTGCCAGCGCCCCCAGAGGGGATACGCAGTATTTT
CASAPRGDTQYF
>TRBJ2-5|.|TRBV9|.|14
TGTGCCAGCAGCGTTACCCAGGGGGGAGAGACCCAGTACTTC
CASSVTQGGETQYF
>TRBJ2-4|.|TRBV4-3|once|18
TGCGCCAGCAGCCAAACTATAGCAGGGGATGGGGCCAAAAACATTCAGTACTTC
CASSQTIAGDGAKNIQYF
>TRBJ1-4|.|TRBV5-4|.|13
TGTGCCAGCAGCTTACAGGGCGATGAAAAACTGTTTTTT
CASSLQGDEKLFF
>TRBJ1-3|.|TRBV5-3|.|18
TGTGCCAGAAGCTTGGAGTTGGGCCCACAGAGCTCTGGAAACACCATATATTTT
CARSLELGPQSSGNTIYF
>TRBJ2-7|.|TRBV18|.|14
TGTGCCAGCTCCAGTAGGTCTATGGTCAACGAGCAGTACTTC
CASSSRSMVNEQYF
>TRBJ2-5|TRBD2|TRBV5-5|.|15
TGTGCCAGCAGCCCCGGGCTAGCGGGAGGAGAGACCCAGTACTTC
CASSPGLAGGETQYF
>TRBJ2-1|TRBD1|TRBV15|.|15
TGTGCCACCAGCAGTCCCCCAGGGGGTATGAATGAGCAGTTCTTC
CATSSPPGGMNEQFF
>TRBJ2-7|.|TRBV30|.|12
TGTGCCTGGAGTGCTGGGGGCTACGAGCAGTACTTC
CAWSAGGYEQYF
>TRBJ1-2|.|TRBV29-1|once|12
TGCAGCGTTGTCCAGGGAGACTATGGCTACACCTTC
CSVVQGDYGYTF